The 6 T cell receptor beta chains presented below share a single source sample, sequenced in a study of T cell responses to AZD1222 COVID-19 vaccine. Sequencing used immunoSEQ multiplex PCR; TCRdb keeps in-frame clones, though not all of them. The sample lists about 150,000 clones, about 92% occurring once. This specimen consisted of peripheral blood, obtained on day 0 of AZD1222 vaccination. The receptors derive from an adult in good health.

V is TRBV3-1 (or the pseudogene TRBV3-2) and J is TRBJ2-7; D remains ambiguous. This CDR3 is 14 amino acids long. Trimming took 1 base from V and 2 from J, leaving 9 bases between them. Looked up from germline, CDR1 is LGHDT and CDR2 is YNNKEL (reference sequence). The CDR3 sequence: CASSQVRGPYEQYF. The CDR3, as DNA: TGTGCCAGCAGCCAAGTTCGCGGACCCTACGAGCAGTACTTC.

The CDR3, as DNA: TGTGCCAGCAGTTCATACAGGGGAATGGGACGCAATGAGCAGTTCTTC. Translated, it gives CASSSYRGMGRNEQFF. The chain employs TRBV28 and TRBJ2-1; 7 bases are a match to TRBD1. In germline, CDR1 is MDHEN, CDR2 SYDVKM. The V and J ends lost 4 bases and 6 bases, in that order; junction bases with no gene match: 12. There are 16 residues in the CDR3.

This clone appeared a single time. The chain uses TRBV24-1 and TRBJ2-2, with no clear D. Germline V gives CDR1 KGHDR, CDR2 SFDVKD. There are 17 residues in the CDR3. V dropped 0 bases and J dropped 0 bases, with 10 bases sitting between them. The CDR3 loop reads CATSDLVVTSNTGELFF. The CDR3 DNA reads as TGTGCCACCAGTGATTTGGTTGTGACGTCGAACACCGGGGAGCTGTTTTTT.

This clone was seen once. V usage is TRBV21-1 and J usage is TRBJ1-6; the DNA was not compared with TRBD1, the D call given in the table. TRBV21-1 constitutes a pseudogene. The CDR3 covers 16 residues. The CDR3 nucleotides are TGTGCCAGCAGCACCCGATGGACATCTTCGGTTTCACCCCTCCACTTT. Amino acids: CASSTRWTSSVSPLHF.

J is TRBJ2-5 and V is TRBV15, with TRBD1 matching 9 bases. CDR3 length: 14 amino acids. V shed 1 base, J shed 5 bases, and the junction held 2 bases outside the gene matches. Germline loops: CDR1 LNHNV, CDR2 YYDKDF (reference sequence). CDR3 amino acids: CATSRGGTGETQYF. The DNA of the CDR3 is TGTGCCACCAGCAGAGGCGGGACAGGGGAGACCCAGTACTTC.

The rearrangement links TRBV29-1 to TRBJ1-1; D perhaps matches TRBD1 (5 bases). CDR3 size: 15 residues. Trimming pared 6 bases from V and 3 bases from J, leaving 20 bases between. In germline, CDR1 is SQVTM, CDR2 ANQGSEA. As DNA, the CDR3 is TGCAGCGTACTGACAGATTGGGTAAGGGACACTGAAGCTTTCTTT. Translating it yields CSVLTDWVRDTEAFF.